The 6 T cell receptor beta chains below were found in one sample sequenced in a study of vaccination and CD4 T cells after COVID-19. Antigens of these TCRs are unknown. Treatment: approximately 9-day PBMC culture with coronavirus spike peptide pools or control peptides (ViraFEST assay). The assay that was used to sequence DNA from cultured CD4+ T cells was the Oncomine TCR Beta short-read assay. MiXCR, run by TCRdb on the PCR reads, gives a single entry per CDR3 protein. The sample has over 10,000 distinct CDR3 sequences, roughly 60% seen once. Sequencing used CD4+ T cells from blood, cultured in vitro. The receptor source for this set is a human donor who had recovered from COVID-19.

This chain joins TRBV6-5 and TRBJ1-5; 7 bases fit TRBD1. J was trimmed by 3 bases and V by 0 bases; bases with no gene match: 2. Germline assignment: CDR1 MNHEY and CDR2 SVGAGI. The CDR3 is made up of 15 amino acids. This chain's CDR3 is CASSYSDRDNQPQHF. Here the CDR3 DNA reads TGTGCCAGCAGTTACTCAGACAGGGACAATCAGCCCCAGCATTTT.

This clonotype is medium-sized by share. J is TRBJ2-5 and V is TRBV20-1, with 11 bases fitting TRBD2. There are 16 residues in the CDR3. Germline values: CDR1 DFQATT, CDR2 SNEGSKA (reference sequence). J gave up 3 bases and V 0 bases, and 6 bases lay outside the gene matches. CDR3 DNA: TGCAGTGCTAGAGAATTAGCGGGAGGGTTAGAAGAGACCCAGTACTTC. Translated: CSARELAGGLEETQYF.

V and J are TRBV5-1 and TRBJ2-5, with no clear D. The CDR3 has 15 amino acids. Germline V gene data show CDR1 as SGHRS and CDR2 as YFSETQ. V lost 0 bases and J lost 5, with 14 bases in between. CDR3 nucleotide sequence: TGCGCCAGCAGCTTGGCGGGCTCCGGTGCTGAGACCCAGTACTTC. It is translated as CASSLAGSGAETQYF. The full variable domain, with the rest looked up from reference TRBV5-1 and TRBJ2-5, is KAGVTQTPRYLIKTRGQQVTLSCSPISGHRSVSWYQQTPGQGLQFLFEYFSETQRNKGNFPGRFSGRQFSNSRSEMNVSTLELGDSALYLCASSLAGSGAETQYFGPGTRLLVL.

This clonotype is judged medium-sized. The chain recombines TRBV6-2 or TRBV6-3 with TRBJ1-1; D gene unclear. The CDR3 spans 13 residues. Germline loops: CDR1 MNHEY, CDR2 SVGEGT. Trimming removed 2 bases from V and 5 bases from J, with 9 bases in between. The CDR3: CASSYDLGTEAFF. The CDR3 DNA sequence: TGTGCCAGCAGTTACGACCTGGGAACTGAAGCTTTCTTT.

This chain uses TRBV20-1 with TRBJ2-1; a possible D gene is TRBD2 (5 bases). The V gene lost 0 bases and the J gene lost 7 bases, with 19 bases spanning the gap. The CDR3 extends over 16 amino acids. Per the germline V gene, CDR1 is DFQATT and CDR2 is SNEGSKA (reference sequence). Here the CDR3 DNA reads TGCAGTGCTAGAGACGTGACTAAGCAGTATGGGAATGAGCAGTTCTTC. Translated: CSARDVTKQYGNEQFF.

This chain joins TRBV15 and TRBJ2-4; D might be TRBD2 (6 bases). The CDR3 covers 15 residues. Germline CDR1 is LNHNV and CDR2 is YYDKDF (reference sequence). V was clipped by 0 bases and J by 8 bases, with 14 bases between them. CDR3 nucleotides: TGTGCCACCAGCAGAGAGCTCTTTCCGGGGGACATTCAGTACTTC. Translation gives CATSRELFPGDIQYF.